What follows are 21 T cell receptor beta chains derived from one specimen sequenced in a study of OX40 agonist ivuxolimab in advanced cancers. Produced via immunoSEQ multiplex PCR; TCRdb's table is partial and in-frame only. The sample has about 16,000 clones, approximately 85% seen once. The starting material was CD4+ or CD8+ T cells sorted from blood, obtained in a trial of the OX40 agonist ivuxolimab. The receptors shown here come from an adult with an advanced solid tumor such as melanoma, head and neck, liver or kidney cancer.

This rearrangement joins TRBV4-1 to TRBJ2-5, with D perhaps TRBD2 (7 bases). CDR3 length: 17 amino acids. Per germline, CDR1 MGHRA and CDR2 YSYEKL. Trimming left V 0 bases short and J 1 base short, with 15 bases between. The CDR3 protein is CASSQEGGGPIQETQYF. The CDR3 DNA follows: TGCGCCAGCAGCCAAGAGGGAGGGGGACCTATCCAAGAGACCCAGTACTTC.

The chain combines TRBV29-1 with TRBJ2-1; TRBD2 matches 10 bases. With V trimmed by 6 bases and J by 5 bases, 10 bases remained unmatched. Germline-derived CDR1 and CDR2 are SQVTM and ANQGSEA. The CDR3 runs 15 residues. Written as DNA, the CDR3 is TGCAGCGTCAAACCGGGACTAGCGCGGGACAATGAGCAGTTCTTC. It encodes CSVKPGLARDNEQFF.

V usage is TRBV21-1 and J usage is TRBJ1-1. TRBV21-1 is designated a pseudogene. The length of the CDR3 is 13 residues. CDR3 coding DNA: TGTGCCAGCAGCCCCATAAAACCCACTGAAGCTTTCTTT. Its protein is CASSPIKPTEAFF.

The rearrangement uses TRBV11-2 and TRBJ2-1, with D uncertain. V lost 1 base and J 5 bases, leaving 3 bases between the germline ends. Looked up from germline, CDR1 is SGHAT and CDR2 is FQNNGV. This CDR3 spans 12 amino acids. The CDR3 DNA follows: TGTGCCAGCAGCTTAGGCAACAATGAGCAGTTCTTC. Translating it yields CASSLGNNEQFF.

The V call is TRBV19, the J call TRBJ2-1; 8 nucleotides match TRBD2. CDR1 and CDR2 from the germline V gene are LNHDA and SQIVND (reference sequence). The CDR3 runs to 19 residues. V lost 0 bases and J lost 0; bases outside the gene matches: 10. CDR3 DNA sequence: TGTGCCAGTAGTATAGAGAGCGAGCGGGGGCCGAGCTCCTACAATGAGCAGTTCTTC. Encoded protein: CASSIESERGPSSYNEQFF.

The chain carries TRBV7-9 and TRBJ1-1; D gene ambiguous. CDR3 length equals 13 residues. CDR1 SEHNR and CDR2 FQNEAQ come from the germline V gene (reference sequence). Trimming removed 1 base from V and 6 bases from J, with 9 bases in between. The CDR3 nucleotides read TGTGCCAGCAGCTTAGTCGGAAGGGCTGAAGCTTTCTTT. Encoded protein: CASSLVGRAEAFF.

CDR3 region: CASSPRGASSSYEQYF. The CDR3 region has the DNA TGTGCCAGCAGCCCCCGAGGAGCTTCATCCTCCTACGAGCAGTACTTC. V gene TRBV7-2 combines with J gene TRBJ2-7; D not certain. V lost 5 bases, J lost 0 bases, and 17 bases lay in between. Germline CDR1 is SGHTA and CDR2 is FQGNSA. The CDR3 runs 16 residues.

The chain joins TRBV2 to TRBJ1-1; possibly TRBD1 for D (5 bases). This CDR3 is 13 amino acids long. From germline, CDR1 is SNHLY and CDR2 FYNNEI. V was pared by 8 bases and J by 8 bases, with 18 bases between. CDR3 coding DNA: TGTGCCAGCGGCCTCGGGCCGCGGGGGGAAGCTTTCTTT. It yields the protein CASGLGPRGEAFF.

This clone was recorded a few times. The V gene is TRBV6-1, the J gene TRBJ1-5, with TRBD1 as a possible D gene (6 bases). This CDR3 has 15 residues. The germline CDR1 and CDR2 sequences are MNHNS and SASEGT. Trimming shortened V by 4 bases and J by 7 bases, and 17 bases separated the two germline ends. In DNA form, the CDR3 reads TGTGCCAGCAGTGGCCAGGGGAGTCTTGAGCAGCCCCAGCATTTT. It encodes CASSGQGSLEQPQHF.

The genes are TRBV10-1 and TRBJ2-2; 12 bases are shared with TRBD2. CDR1 and CDR2 from the germline V gene are WNHNN and SYGVQD (reference sequence). This CDR3 contains 16 residues. The V and J ends lost 6 bases and 5 bases, in that order; junction bases with no gene match: 7. The CDR3 nucleotides read TGCGCCAGCAGCGCCCGGACTAGCGGGACGACCGGGGAGCTGTTTTTT. Protein product: CASSARTSGTTGELFF.

J is TRBJ1-1 and V is TRBV7-2; D uncertain. CDR1 and CDR2 (germline): SGHTA, FQGNSA. V was clipped by 0 bases and J by 1 base, with 3 bases between them. This CDR3 comprises 13 residues. CDR3 DNA sequence: TGTGCCAGCAGCTTAGCACCGAACACTGAAGCTTTCTTT. As protein: CASSLAPNTEAFF.

V usage is TRBV29-1 and J usage is TRBJ1-3; the D gene is possibly TRBD1 (5 bases). Trimming left V 6 bases short and J 0 bases short, with 12 bases between. Germline-derived CDR1 and CDR2 are SQVTM and ANQGSEA. The CDR3 extends over 14 amino acids. The CDR3 here is CSVAGTDSGNTIYF. CDR3 sequence (DNA): TGCAGCGTGGCCGGGACGGACTCTGGAAACACCATATATTTT. The entire variable domain, with the rest obtained from reference TRBV29-1 and TRBJ1-3, is as follows: SAVISQKPSRDICQRGTSLTIQCQVDSQVTMMFWYRQQPGQSLTLIATANQGSEATYESGFVIDKFPISRPNLTFSTLTVSNMSPEDSSIYLCSVAGTDSGNTIYFGEGSWLTVV.

The chain links TRBV6-5 to TRBJ1-2; a weak D match, TRBD1 (5 bases). Trimming removed 8 bases from V and 3 bases from J, with 19 bases in between. From germline, CDR1 is MNHEY and CDR2 SVGAGI. The CDR3 runs to 15 residues. CDR3 in DNA: TGTGCCAGCCTAGGGGATACCGGCGGCGACTATGGCTACACCTTC. This encodes CASLGDTGGDYGYTF.

The V call is TRBV6-6, the J call TRBJ2-2; 11 nucleotides line up with TRBD2. Trimming at V came to 10 bases and at J to 7 bases, leaving 11 bases not matched to a gene. Germline lookup yields CDR1 MNHNY and CDR2 SVGAGI (reference sequence). CDR3 size: 15 residues. CDR3 amino acids: CATLVSGGAGGELFF. CDR3 nucleotides: TGTGCCACCTTAGTTAGCGGGGGGGCTGGCGGGGAGCTGTTTTTT.

The chain combines TRBV15 with TRBJ2-4; D call uncertain. This CDR3 contains 15 residues. Trimming took 6 bases from V and 3 from J, leaving 15 bases between them. Germline CDR1 LNHNV, CDR2 YYDKDF (reference sequence). This CDR3 reads CATRGPLESKNIQYF. CDR3 bases: TGTGCCACCAGAGGACCCCTAGAAAGCAAAAACATTCAGTACTTC.

The rearrangement uses TRBV27 and TRBJ1-2; the D is unclear. The V gene lost 5 bases and the J gene lost 1 base, with 14 bases spanning the gap. CDR1 and CDR2 from the germline V gene are MNHEY and SMNVEV (reference sequence). The CDR3 covers 15 residues. The DNA of the CDR3 is TGTGCCAGCAGTCCCGACACCGAGTTTAACTATGGCTACACCTTC. Amino acid sequence: CASSPDTEFNYGYTF.

The chain couples TRBV2 to TRBJ2-1; TRBD1 is a possible D gene (6 bases). This CDR3 spans 15 amino acids. The V and J ends lost 4 bases and 1 base respectively, with 11 bases between them. Per the germline V gene, CDR1 is SNHLY and CDR2 is FYNNEI. In nucleotides, the CDR3 is TGTGCCAGCAGTGGGTCGACAGGTTCCTACAATGAGCAGTTCTTC. This gives the protein CASSGSTGSYNEQFF.

The CDR3 reads CASSALDTEAFF. The CDR3 nucleotides are TGTGCCAGCAGCGCGCTGGACACTGAAGCTTTCTTT. The V and J genes are TRBV7-6 and TRBJ1-1, with unresolved D. CDR3 length: 12 residues. The germline gives CDR1 SGHVS, CDR2 FNYEAQ. The ends were cut back, 5 bases at V and 3 bases at J, with 7 bases in the middle.

The gene calls are TRBV2 and TRBJ2-1, with 10 bases lining up with TRBD2. The CDR3 sequence is 14 residues long. Germline assignment: CDR1 SNHLY and CDR2 FYNNEI. The trim removed 8 bases at V and 4 bases at J, leaving 5 bases unmatched. The CDR3 loop reads CASGSGGGYNEQFF. The CDR3 DNA reads as TGTGCCAGCGGAAGCGGGGGGGGATACAATGAGCAGTTCTTC.

CDR3: CASSPTGATNEKLFF. CDR3 DNA: TGTGCCAGCAGCCCGACAGGGGCAACTAATGAAAAACTGTTTTTT. The V gene is TRBV28, the J gene TRBJ1-4, with 8 bases matching TRBD1. V trimming: 6 bases; J trimming: 0 bases; junction bases outside the gene matches: 3. CDR3 length: 15 amino acids. In germline, CDR1 is MDHEN, CDR2 SYDVKM.

The chain links TRBV19 to TRBJ2-2, with no clear D. The V gene lost 3 bases and the J gene lost 2 bases, with 13 bases spanning the gap. Germline V gene lookup returns CDR1 LNHDA and CDR2 SQIVND (reference sequence). The CDR3 loop spans 16 amino acids. For the CDR3, the DNA is TGTGCCAGTAGTATCGCGGCAGAGACAAACACCGGGGAGCTGTTTTTT. Residues: CASSIAAETNTGELFF. Using reference TRBV19 and TRBJ2-2 for the parts outside the CDR3, the full variable domain is DGGITQSPKYLFRKEGQNVTLSCEQNLNHDAMYWYRQDPGQGLRLIYYSQIVNDFQKGDIAEGYSVSREKKESFPLTVTSAQKNPTAFYLCASSIAAETNTGELFFGEGSRLTVL.